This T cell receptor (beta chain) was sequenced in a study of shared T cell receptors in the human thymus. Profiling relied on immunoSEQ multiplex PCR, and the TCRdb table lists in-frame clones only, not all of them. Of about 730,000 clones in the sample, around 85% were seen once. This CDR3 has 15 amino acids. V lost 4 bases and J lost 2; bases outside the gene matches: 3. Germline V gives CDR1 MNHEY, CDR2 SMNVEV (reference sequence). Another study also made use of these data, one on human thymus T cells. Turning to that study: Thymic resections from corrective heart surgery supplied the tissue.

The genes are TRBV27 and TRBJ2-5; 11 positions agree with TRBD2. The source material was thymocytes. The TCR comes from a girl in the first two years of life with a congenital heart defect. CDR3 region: CASSSGLAEQETQYF. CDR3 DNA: TGTGCCAGCAGTTCGGGACTAGCGGAACAAGAGACCCAGTACTTC.